These T cell receptor beta chains were read from a single sample in a study of CD8+CD57+ T cells in acquired aplastic anemia. TCRdb passed the reads through MiXCR, listing each CDR3 protein once. Of approximately 200,000 distinct CDR3 sequences listed, over 40% are singletons. Sequenced input: sorted CD4+, CD8+, or CD8+CD57+ T cells (not recorded which) from PBMCs. The receptors stem from a human donor with aplastic anemia. CDR3s include the opening cysteine and the closing phenylalanine or tryptophan.

V gene	J gene	CDR3 protein
TRBV3-1	TRBJ2-5	CASSRTSGGANDETQYF
TRBV6-4	TRBJ2-6	CASSDGGSEANVLTF
TRBV2	TRBJ1-6	CATRTGNSPLHF
TRBV9	TRBJ2-3	CASSVEGGRTDTQYF
TRBV5-1	TRBJ2-1	CASSDGTSNDNEQFF
TRBV7-3	TRBJ2-7	CASSFGRAGIVSEQYF
TRBV25-1	TRBJ1-6	CSASGTGDSPLHF
TRBV7-9	TRBJ1-2	CASSLNTENYGYTF
TRBV9	TRBJ1-1	CASSVLGTEAFF
TRBV7-9	TRBJ2-1	CASSFVTSGGAREQFF
TRBV7-2	TRBJ2-7	CASSLQGAGSFYEQYF
TRBV7-9	TRBJ2-7	CASSPISYEQYF
TRBV15	TRBJ2-3	CATSRGTGRITDTQYF
TRBV11-2	TRBJ1-1	CASSLEVAEAFF
TRBV19	TRBJ2-1	CASKMSRRGLADYNEQFF
TRBV29-1	TRBJ1-1	CSLRRGSAGGAEAFF
TRBV2	TRBJ2-7	CASSVLASGGLSYEQYF
TRBV9	TRBJ2-3	CASSLLGGSTDTQYF
TRBV6-5	TRBJ1-2	CASRERGGFGYTF
TRBV11-2	TRBJ1-4	CASRAVGRTNEKLFF
TRBV12-3/TRBV12-4	TRBJ2-4	CASSLGKNIQYF
TRBV5-1	TRBJ2-7	CASSKPGPKTSYEQYF
TRBV3-1	TRBJ2-1	CASSYSGTGVRNEQFF
TRBV2	TRBJ2-7	CASRRDSYEQYF
TRBV6-5	TRBJ1-2	CASSEDRDSSEYTF
TRBV10-3	TRBJ1-2	CAISPDRGGGYTF
TRBV20-1	TRBJ1-6	CSAQGPNSPLHF
TRBV6-1	TRBJ1-3	CASMTGGAEGSIYF
TRBV20-1	TRBJ1-2	CSARDPGTETNYGYTF
TRBV24-1	TRBJ1-5	CATSDRQGGSNQPQHF
TRBV7-6	TRBJ2-7	CASSITGQSPYEQYF
TRBV7-6	TRBJ2-7	CASSLVGAEQYF
TRBV7-3	TRBJ2-2	CASSPRDRPTTGELFF
TRBV4-3	TRBJ2-7	CASSQGIRGLGEQYF
TRBV20-1	TRBJ1-2	CSARLVGEAANYGYTF
TRBV7-9	TRBJ2-3	CASSLGRNTDTQYF
TRBV7-2	TRBJ2-3	CASSLTGLAGGSPTDTQYF
TRBV18	TRBJ2-3	CASSPTGFDTQYF
TRBV7-9	TRBJ2-5	CASSPGQETQYF
TRBV7-2	TRBJ1-2	CASSAQSRSPNYGHTF
TRBV7-9	TRBJ2-6	CASSLVSDSSGANVLTF
TRBV29-1	TRBJ2-5	CSVEGWLGQGARETQYF
TRBV7-2	TRBJ2-3	CASSLDSGHTDTQYF
TRBV24-1	TRBJ1-5	CATSGGQRDQPQHF
TRBV29-1	TRBJ1-2	CSVVHLLYGYTF